The present entry profiles one T cell receptor beta chain with its context. What it binds is not known. This specimen belongs to a study of OX40 agonist ivuxolimab in advanced cancers. With autoimmune disease history or systemic immunosuppression, patients were excluded. The CDR3 length is 13 residues. V lost 1 base and J lost 6, with 6 bases in between. Germline CDR1 and CDR2: MNHEY and SMNVEV (reference sequence). Study findings and constraints: Antigen specificity remained undetermined for the expanded peripheral T cells. Expanded clones belonging to CD8+ T cells outnumbered, on average, those of CD4+.

Only in-frame clones appear in the TCRdb table, and some are missing; sequencing was by immunoSEQ multiplex PCR. The sample includes about 53,000 clones, 88% seen only once; the top ten take 1.5%. This chain uses TRBV27 with TRBJ2-2; D is unclear. Sequenced material: CD4+ or CD8+ T cells sorted from blood, taken in a trial of the OX40 agonist ivuxolimab. This receptor was taken from an adult with an advanced solid tumor such as melanoma, head and neck, liver or kidney cancer. CDR3: CASSLFYAGELFF. As DNA, the CDR3 is TGTGCCAGCAGTTTATTTTACGCCGGGGAGCTGTTTTTT.